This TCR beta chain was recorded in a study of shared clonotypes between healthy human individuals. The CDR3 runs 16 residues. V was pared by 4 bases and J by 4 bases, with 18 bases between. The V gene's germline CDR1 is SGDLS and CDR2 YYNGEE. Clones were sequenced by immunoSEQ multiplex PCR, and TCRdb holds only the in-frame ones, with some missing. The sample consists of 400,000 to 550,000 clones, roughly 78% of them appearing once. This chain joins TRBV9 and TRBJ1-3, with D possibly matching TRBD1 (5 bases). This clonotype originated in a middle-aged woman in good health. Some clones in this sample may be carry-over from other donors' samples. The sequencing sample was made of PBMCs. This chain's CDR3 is CASSPKGPIWGNTIYF. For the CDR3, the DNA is TGTGCCAGCAGCCCAAAGGGACCGATTTGGGGAAACACCATATATTTT.